These 11 T cell receptor beta chains originate from one sample sequenced in a study of identical twins. TCRdb recomputed calls from the 5' RACE reads with MiXCR, one row per CDR3 protein. In the table there are about 480,000 distinct CDR3 sequences, around 14% of which are singletons. This same sample was also part of a study on yellow fever vaccine responses in identical twins.

Sequenced material: CD4+ T cells sorted from blood. The receptors stem from a young woman in good health.

This clonotype was counted between two and nine times. The chain recombines TRBV2 with TRBJ2-7; unclear D gene. V lost 5 bases and J 4 bases, leaving 9 bases between the germline ends. The CDR3 has 12 residues. The germline V gene has CDR1 SNHLY and CDR2 FYNNEI. The CDR3 is CASSRNLYEQYF. The CDR3 DNA sequence: TGTGCCAGCAGTCGGAATCTATACGAGCAGTACTTC.

This clonotype was counted between two and nine times. The gene calls are TRBV2 and TRBJ2-3; possibly TRBD2 for D (5 bases). Trimming removed 9 bases at V and 4 bases at J, with 14 bases between. The CDR3 spans 13 residues. Germline V CDR1 and CDR2: SNHLY, FYNNEI. CDR3 sequence (DNA): TGTGCCAGTATCCGGGATTTCGCAGATACGCAGTATTTT. It yields the protein CASIRDFADTQYF.

This clonotype was found a few times. The chain is built from TRBV28 and TRBJ2-7; 7 bases map to TRBD1. The junction had 6 bases not matched to a gene; V was cut back by 7 bases and J by 6 bases. The CDR3 runs to 12 residues. CDR1 MDHEN and CDR2 SYDVKM come from the germline V gene. CDR3 in amino acids: CASTQGQPEQYF. In DNA, the CDR3 is TGTGCCAGCACCCAGGGACAGCCCGAGCAGTACTTC.

The gene calls are TRBV20-1 and TRBJ1-5, with a possible D match to TRBD1 (6 bases). V was pared by 4 bases and J by 3 bases, with 13 bases between. The CDR3 spans 14 residues. Germline-derived CDR1 and CDR2 are DFQATT and SNEGSKA (reference sequence). The CDR3 is CSAKKSGVNQPQHF. The CDR3 nucleotides are TGCAGTGCTAAAAAGTCAGGGGTCAATCAGCCCCAGCATTTT.

This chain uses TRBV12-3 or TRBV12-4 with TRBJ2-1; 11 bases line up with TRBD2. V lost 7 bases, J lost 5 bases, and 4 bases stayed unmatched. CDR3 length: 14 residues. Here the CDR3 DNA reads TGTGCCAGCACCAAGGGACTAGCGGACAATGAGCAGTTCTTC. Amino acids: CASTKGLADNEQFF.

The chain links TRBV14 to TRBJ2-3; D gene ambiguous. V was clipped by 1 base and J by 4 bases, with 18 bases between them. The CDR3 runs 17 residues. Germline lookup yields CDR1 SGHDN and CDR2 FVKESK. Here the CDR3 reads CASSQGVIGKVADTQYF. CDR3 DNA sequence: TGTGCCAGCAGCCAAGGAGTTATAGGGAAAGTCGCAGATACGCAGTATTTT.

This clonotype was recorded a few times. This rearrangement joins TRBV10-1 to TRBJ2-2, with 10 bases that match TRBD2. V lost 2 bases and J lost 6; bases outside the gene matches: 3. Germline assignment: CDR1 WNHNN and CDR2 SYGVQD (reference sequence). The CDR3 loop spans 15 amino acids. CDR3 loop: CASSESLAGAGELFF. The CDR3 bases are TGCGCCAGCAGTGAGAGCCTAGCGGGAGCCGGGGAGCTGTTTTTT.

The chain links TRBV7-2 to TRBJ2-7, with D possibly TRBD2 on 5 matching bases. The CDR3 has 14 amino acids. The V end was cut by 3 bases, the J end by 6 bases, with 15 bases between. Per germline, CDR1 SGHTA and CDR2 FQGNSA. The CDR3 nucleotides are TGTGCCAGCAGCTTGGACTCCATGGCGTCCGAGCAGTACTTC. Amino acid sequence: CASSLDSMASEQYF.

The genes are TRBV29-1 and TRBJ2-2; no clear D gene. Trimming removed 4 bases at V and 1 base at J, with 10 bases between. CDR1 is SQVTM and CDR2 is ANQGSEA in the germline V gene. The CDR3 runs 14 residues. The CDR3, as DNA: TGCAGCGTTGTGAGTGAGTTGAACACCGGGGAGCTGTTTTTT. Amino acid sequence: CSVVSELNTGELFF.

The chain carries TRBV5-1 and TRBJ1-2, with TRBD1 matching 9 bases. Germline CDR1 is SGHRS and CDR2 is YFSETQ. This CDR3 comprises 13 residues. V trimming: 4 bases; J trimming: 3 bases; junction bases outside the gene matches: 1. CDR3 nucleotide sequence: TGCGCCAGCAGCGGGACAGGGTACTATGGCTACACCTTC. It is translated as CASSGTGYYGYTF.

The V and J genes are TRBV4-2 and TRBJ2-1, with 13 bases identical to TRBD2. J gave up 14 bases and V 0 bases, and 7 bases lay outside the gene matches. Germline loops: CDR1 LGHNA, CDR2 YNFKEQ. The CDR3 has 15 residues. The CDR3 here is CASSQDLTSGRREFF. In DNA, the CDR3 is TGTGCCAGCAGCCAAGATCTGACTAGCGGGAGGCGTGAGTTCTTC.